The following is a T cell receptor beta chain sequence with its context. The source of the sample is a study of monozygotic twins with inflammatory bowel disease. UMIs that included a 6-nucleotide sample barcode were added by template switching, which took place during cDNA synthesis. From the 5' RACE reads, TCRdb lists one entry per CDR3 protein and no DNA. Its listing shows roughly 100,000 distinct CDR3 sequences. The clonotype comes from a human donor with ulcerative colitis or Crohn's disease, or a healthy co-twin of an affected twin (not recorded which). Material for sequencing was blood.

The chain's CDR3 is CSARDPQGPQFF. This chain joins TRBV20-1 and TRBJ2-1; TCRdb indicates TRBD1, and absent DNA this call remains unverified. Per the germline V gene, CDR1 is DFQATT and CDR2 is SNEGSKA (reference sequence). CDR3 length equals 12 residues.